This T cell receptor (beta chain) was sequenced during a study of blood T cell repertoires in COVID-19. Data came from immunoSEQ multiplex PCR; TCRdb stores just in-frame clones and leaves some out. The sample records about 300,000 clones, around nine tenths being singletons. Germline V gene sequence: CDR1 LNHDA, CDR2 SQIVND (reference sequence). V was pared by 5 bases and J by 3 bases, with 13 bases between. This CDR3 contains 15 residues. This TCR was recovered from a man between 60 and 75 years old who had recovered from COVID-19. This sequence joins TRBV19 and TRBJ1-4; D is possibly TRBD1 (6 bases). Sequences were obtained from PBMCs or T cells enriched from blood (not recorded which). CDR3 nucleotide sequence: TGTGCCAGTAGTTCCCAGGGGCTATCTAATGAAAAACTGTTTTTT. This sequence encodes CASSSQGLSNEKLFF.